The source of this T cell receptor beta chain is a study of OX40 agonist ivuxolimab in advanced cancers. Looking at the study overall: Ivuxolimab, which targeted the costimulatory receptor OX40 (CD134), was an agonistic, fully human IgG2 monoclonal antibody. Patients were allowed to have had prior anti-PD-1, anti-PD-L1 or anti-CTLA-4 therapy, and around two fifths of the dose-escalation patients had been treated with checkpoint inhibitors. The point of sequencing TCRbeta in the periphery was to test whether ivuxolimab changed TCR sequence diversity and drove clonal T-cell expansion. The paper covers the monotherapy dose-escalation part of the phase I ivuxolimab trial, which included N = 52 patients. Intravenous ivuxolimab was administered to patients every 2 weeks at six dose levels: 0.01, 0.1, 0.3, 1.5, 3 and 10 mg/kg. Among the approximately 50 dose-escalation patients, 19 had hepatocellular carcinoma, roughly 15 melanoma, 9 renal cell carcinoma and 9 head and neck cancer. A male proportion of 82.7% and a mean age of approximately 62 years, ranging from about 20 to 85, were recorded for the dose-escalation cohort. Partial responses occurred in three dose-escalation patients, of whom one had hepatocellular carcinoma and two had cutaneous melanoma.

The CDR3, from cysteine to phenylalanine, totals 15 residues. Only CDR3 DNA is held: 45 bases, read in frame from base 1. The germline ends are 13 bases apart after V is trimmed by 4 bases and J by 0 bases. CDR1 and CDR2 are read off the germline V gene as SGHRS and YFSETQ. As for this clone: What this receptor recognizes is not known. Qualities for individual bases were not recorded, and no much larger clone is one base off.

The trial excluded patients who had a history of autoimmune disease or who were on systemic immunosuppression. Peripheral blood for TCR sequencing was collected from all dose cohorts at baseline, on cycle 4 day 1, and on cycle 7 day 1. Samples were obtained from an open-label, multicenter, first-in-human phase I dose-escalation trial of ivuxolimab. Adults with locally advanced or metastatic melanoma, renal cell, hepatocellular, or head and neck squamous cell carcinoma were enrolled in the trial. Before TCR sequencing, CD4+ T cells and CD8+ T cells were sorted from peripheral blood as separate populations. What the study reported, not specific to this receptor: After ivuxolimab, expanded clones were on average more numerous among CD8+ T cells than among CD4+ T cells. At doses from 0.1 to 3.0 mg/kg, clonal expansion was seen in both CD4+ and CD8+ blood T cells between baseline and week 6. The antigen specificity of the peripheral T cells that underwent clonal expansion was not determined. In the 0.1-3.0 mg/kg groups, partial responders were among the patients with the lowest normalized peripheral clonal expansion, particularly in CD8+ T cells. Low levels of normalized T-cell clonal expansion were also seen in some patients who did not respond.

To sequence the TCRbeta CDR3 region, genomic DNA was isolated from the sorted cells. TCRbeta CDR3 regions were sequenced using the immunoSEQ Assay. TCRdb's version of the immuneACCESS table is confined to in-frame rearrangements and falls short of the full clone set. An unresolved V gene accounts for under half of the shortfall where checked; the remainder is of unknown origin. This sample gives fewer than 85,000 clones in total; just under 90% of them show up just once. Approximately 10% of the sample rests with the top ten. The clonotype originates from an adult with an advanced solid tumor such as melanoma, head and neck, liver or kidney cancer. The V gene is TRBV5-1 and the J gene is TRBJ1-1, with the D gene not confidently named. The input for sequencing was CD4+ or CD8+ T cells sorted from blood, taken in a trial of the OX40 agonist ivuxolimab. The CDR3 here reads CASSPETRMNTEAFF. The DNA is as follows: TGCGCCAGCAGCCCCGAGACGAGGATGAACACTGAAGCTTTCTTT.